Listed here is a single T cell receptor (beta chain). The antigen is unknown. TCRdb's copy holds only in-frame clones and misses some; the assay was immunoSEQ multiplex PCR. The data contain around 50,000 clones, about 86% of them singletons. The CDR3 is 16 residues long. The V gene end was trimmed by 3 bases and the J gene end by 4 bases; junction bases not matched to a gene: 6. Germline CDR1 is SGHNT and CDR2 is YYREEE (reference sequence). This entry comes from a study of T cell responses to AZD1222 COVID-19 vaccine. Study-wide background: Second-dose groups at about 4 or about 12 weeks were pooled.

Study-wide results and caveats: A mostly white British donor set with more females was recruited, and clonal diversity was possibly underestimated. Receipt of two AZD1222 doses was followed by a rise in Spike-specific TCR breadth and depth.

This clonotype was obtained from an adult in good health. Sequenced here: peripheral blood, sampled on day 0 of AZD1222 vaccination. The chain recombines TRBV5-4 with TRBJ2-2; 10 nucleotides match TRBD1. The DNA for the CDR3 is TGTGCCAGCAGCTATGGGACAGGGGTCGGCACCGGGGAGCTGTTTTTT. Its translation: CASSYGTGVGTGELFF.